This entry concerns a single T cell receptor (beta chain). This entry comes from a study of blood T cell repertoires in COVID-19. The CDR3 extends over 13 amino acids. Unmatched junction bases numbered 2, after V lost 8 bases and J lost 2 bases. Per the authors' pipeline: Estimates of nucleated cell counts were drawn from the amplification of reference gene primers. Assay used: immunoSEQ multiplex PCR; TCRdb lists only in-frame clones, some missing. V and J calls and clone size are given by that table; D and trimming were obtained from the DNA. Among hundreds of thousands of clones listed, roughly four fifths were seen once.

The receptor was derived from a man aged 35 to 55 who had been exposed to COVID-19. This rearrangement joins TRBV12-3 or TRBV12-4 to TRBJ2-4; 8 bases match TRBD1. The sample taken for sequencing was PBMCs or T cells enriched from blood (not recorded which). The CDR3 region is CASGTGTKNIQYF. The CDR3 DNA follows: TGTGCCAGCGGGACAGGTACCAAAAACATTCAGTACTTC.